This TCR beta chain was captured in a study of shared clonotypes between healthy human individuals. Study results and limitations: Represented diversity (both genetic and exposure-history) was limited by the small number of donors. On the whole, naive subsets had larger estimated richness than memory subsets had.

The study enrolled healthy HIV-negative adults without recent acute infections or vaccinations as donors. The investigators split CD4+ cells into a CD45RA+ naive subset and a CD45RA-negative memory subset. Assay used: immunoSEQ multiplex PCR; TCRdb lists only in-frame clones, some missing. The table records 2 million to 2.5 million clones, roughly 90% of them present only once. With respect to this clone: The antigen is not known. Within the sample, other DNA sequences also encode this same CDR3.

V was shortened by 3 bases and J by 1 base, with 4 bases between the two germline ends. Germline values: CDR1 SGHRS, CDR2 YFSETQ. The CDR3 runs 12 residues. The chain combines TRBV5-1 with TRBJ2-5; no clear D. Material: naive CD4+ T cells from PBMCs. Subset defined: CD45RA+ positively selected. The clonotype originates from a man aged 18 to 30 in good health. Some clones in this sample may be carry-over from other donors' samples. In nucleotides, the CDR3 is TGCGCCAGCAGCTATGGCCAAGAGACCCAGTACTTC. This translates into CASSYGQETQYF.